The 24 T cell receptor beta chains reported below all come from one sample, sequenced in a study of T cell changes during pregnancy in multiple sclerosis. The repertoire was sequenced with immunoSEQ multiplex PCR; TCRdb's copy has only in-frame clones and lacks some. The sample lists about 110,000 clones, roughly nine tenths occurring once. Sequenced here: peripheral blood, sampled before pregnancy. These receptor sequences come from a female donor with multiple sclerosis, enrolled in a pregnancy study.

The chain carries TRBV7-9 and TRBJ1-4; 12 nucleotides line up with TRBD1. In germline, CDR1 is SEHNR, CDR2 FQNEAQ (reference sequence). The CDR3 consists of 16 residues. The V segment lost 6 bases and the J segment 4 bases; nucleotides outside the gene matches: 6. CDR3 nucleotides: TGTGCCAGCAGTCTGGGACAGGGGGCGAATAATGAAAAACTGTTTTTT. This codes for CASSLGQGANNEKLFF.

The chain recombines TRBV29-1 with TRBJ2-3; 7 positions match TRBD1. After removal of 0 bases from V and 2 bases from J, the junction contained 14 bases not matched to a gene. CDR3 size: 18 residues. Germline assignment: CDR1 SQVTM and CDR2 ANQGSEA. DNA of the CDR3: TGCAGCGTTGAAGATCTTTGGGTTCAGGGACAGCCCACAGATACGCAGTATTTT. Translating it yields CSVEDLWVQGQPTDTQYF.

The chain has TRBV5-6 and TRBJ2-1; 10 nucleotides align to TRBD1. The ends lost 2 bases at V and 9 bases at J; junction bases unmatched: 11. The germline V gene has CDR1 SGHDT and CDR2 YYEEEE. CDR3 length equals 16 residues. The DNA of the CDR3 is TGTGCCAGCAGCTTCTCCGGGACAGGGGTCAGTACTGAGCAGTTCTTC. It yields the protein CASSFSGTGVSTEQFF. Together with reference TRBV5-6 and TRBJ2-1, the CDR3 gives the full variable domain: DAGVTQSPTHLIKTRGQQVTLRCSPKSGHDTVSWYQQALGQGPQFIFQYYEEEERQRGNFPDRFSGHQFPNYSSELNVNALLLGDSALYLCASSFSGTGVSTEQFFGPGTRLTVL.

The chain links TRBV5-1 to TRBJ1-6, with D possibly matching TRBD1 (6 bases). The CDR3 totals 16 residues. The V gene's germline CDR1 is SGHRS and CDR2 YFSETQ. V lost 4 bases and J 9 bases, leaving 20 bases between the germline ends. The DNA of the CDR3 is TGCGCCAGCAGCACCCGTGGCGGGGGGCTGCGTTCACCCCTCCACTTT. Translated: CASSTRGGGLRSPLHF.

The rearrangement joins TRBV27 to TRBJ2-1; 12 bases fit TRBD1. Trimming cost V 5 bases and J 9 bases; bases outside gene matches: 8. This CDR3 comprises 15 residues. CDR1 and CDR2 (germline): MNHEY, SMNVEV (reference sequence). The CDR3 sequence: CASSLHRDRGLEQFF. The CDR3 DNA follows: TGTGCCAGCAGTCTCCACCGGGACAGGGGGCTTGAGCAGTTCTTC.

The chain couples TRBV7-8 to TRBJ2-1, with D perhaps TRBD1 (5 bases). The V gene's germline CDR1 is SGHVS and CDR2 FQNEAQ. The CDR3 contains 18 residues. V shed 0 bases and J shed 5 bases, with 20 bases lying between them. CDR3 nucleotide sequence: TGTGCCAGCAGCTTAGCCACGCTTTCCGTGACAGCCAACAATGAGCAGTTCTTC. This gives the protein CASSLATLSVTANNEQFF. The full variable domain, its missing parts supplied by reference TRBV7-8 and TRBJ2-1, is GAGVSQSPRYKVAKRGQDVALRCDPISGHVSLFWYQQALGQGPEFLTYFQNEAQLDKSGLPSDRFFAERPEGSVSTLKIQRTQQEDSAVYLCASSLATLSVTANNEQFFGPGTRLTVL.

About this clone itself: Other nucleotide sequences in the sample specify the same CDR3. The V and J genes are TRBV19 and TRBJ2-7; TRBD1 aligns across 8 bases. V shed 6 bases, J shed 0 bases, and the junction held 1 base outside the gene matches. The CDR3 contains 13 residues. Germline lookup yields CDR1 LNHDA and CDR2 SQIVND (reference sequence). The CDR3 is CASSGQGSYEQYF. The CDR3 DNA is TGTGCCAGTAGCGGACAGGGCTCCTACGAGCAGTACTTC.

The rearrangement links TRBV7-9 to TRBJ2-7; 8 bases match TRBD1. Germline V gene data show CDR1 as SEHNR and CDR2 as FQNEAQ (reference sequence). With 7 bases clipped from V and 2 bases from J, the junction kept 13 bases outside the gene matches. CDR3 length: 16 amino acids. The CDR3 region is CASTHSPGTGTYEQYF. The CDR3 DNA reads as TGTGCCAGCACCCATTCCCCCGGGACAGGTACCTACGAGCAGTACTTC.

This clone appeared a single time. The chain carries TRBV2 and TRBJ2-3; D might be TRBD2 (7 bases). With 1 base removed from V and 0 bases from J, the gap between germline ends came to 11 bases. CDR3 length: 16 residues. Germline loops: CDR1 SNHLY, CDR2 FYNNEI. DNA of the CDR3: TGTGCCAGCAGTGAAGAGCGGGGACATAGCACAGATACGCAGTATTTT. It codes for CASSEERGHSTDTQYF.

The chain employs TRBV5-6 and TRBJ2-7; 9 bases are shared with TRBD2. This CDR3 region has 16 residues. CDR1 and CDR2 (germline): SGHDT, YYEEEE. V shed 4 bases, J shed 2 bases, and the junction held 10 bases outside the gene matches. In DNA, the CDR3 is TGTGCCAGCAGCATCCTATTAGCGGGGGTGACCTACGAGCAGTACTTC. Protein: CASSILLAGVTYEQYF. The full variable domain, rest sourced from reference TRBV5-6 and TRBJ2-7, is DAGVTQSPTHLIKTRGQQVTLRCSPKSGHDTVSWYQQALGQGPQFIFQYYEEEERQRGNFPDRFSGHQFPNYSSELNVNALLLGDSALYLCASSILLAGVTYEQYFGPGTRLTVT.

The chain recombines TRBV11-2 with TRBJ2-3; 14 positions agree with TRBD2. V trimming: 3 bases; J trimming: 4 bases; junction bases outside the gene matches: 6. The CDR3 is made up of 17 amino acids. Germline CDR1 is SGHAT and CDR2 is FQNNGV. CDR3 DNA: TGTGCCAGCAGCTTTCGACTAGCGGGAGGGTGGGCAGATACGCAGTATTTT. This gives the protein CASSFRLAGGWADTQYF.

J is TRBJ2-1 and V is TRBV6-5, with 14 bases that match TRBD2. Germline-derived CDR1 and CDR2 are MNHEY and SVGAGI. The CDR3 loop spans 15 amino acids. Losses at the gene ends were 7 bases for V and 6 bases for J; bases not matched to a gene: 5. CDR3: CASTGLAGDVNEQFF. In DNA, the CDR3 is TGTGCCAGCACGGGACTAGCGGGAGATGTCAATGAGCAGTTCTTC.

The V gene is TRBV19, the J gene TRBJ2-1, with a possible D match to TRBD2 (5 bases). Germline CDR1 and CDR2: LNHDA and SQIVND (reference sequence). The CDR3 has 15 amino acids. Trimming shortened V by 5 bases and J by 1 base, and 12 bases separated the two germline ends. CDR3 DNA sequence: TGTGCCAGTAGTCTAGGAAGCGGTTCCTACAATGAGCAGTTCTTC. Its protein is CASSLGSGSYNEQFF. Full variable domain (rest looked up from reference TRBV19 and TRBJ2-1): DGGITQSPKYLFRKEGQNVTLSCEQNLNHDAMYWYRQDPGQGLRLIYYSQIVNDFQKGDIAEGYSVSREKKESFPLTVTSAQKNPTAFYLCASSLGSGSYNEQFFGPGTRLTVL.

The gene calls are TRBV30 and TRBJ1-6; a possible D gene is TRBD1 (5 bases). In germline, CDR1 is GTSNPN, CDR2 SVGIG (reference sequence). V lost 2 bases, J lost 10 bases, and 12 bases lay in between. The CDR3 is made up of 13 amino acids. Here the CDR3 reads CAWSPREVSPLHF. The CDR3 region has the DNA TGTGCCTGGAGTCCCAGGGAAGTCTCACCCCTCCACTTT.

About this clone itself: At the DNA level, this CDR3 is encoded by other sequences in the same sample as well. The chain recombines TRBV30 with TRBJ1-4; possibly TRBD1 for D (6 bases). CDR3 size: 16 residues. Germline V gives CDR1 GTSNPN, CDR2 SVGIG (reference sequence). Trimming removed 0 bases from V and 0 bases from J, with 11 bases in between. DNA for the CDR3: TGTGCCTGGAGTGTAAGTCGGACAGCAACTAATGAAAAACTGTTTTTT. It encodes CAWSVSRTATNEKLFF. The full variable domain, rest sourced from reference TRBV30 and TRBJ1-4, is SQTIHQWPATLVQPVGSPLSLECTVEGTSNPNLYWYRQAAGRGLQLLFYSVGIGQISSEVPQNLSASRPQDRQFILSSKKLLLSDSGFYLCAWSVSRTATNEKLFFGSGTQLSVL.

As DNA, the CDR3 is TGTGCCAGCAGCTTGGGTAGAGTAATGGGCAATCAGCCCCAGCATTTT. It is translated as CASSLGRVMGNQPQHF. This chain links TRBV5-8 with TRBJ1-5; D is unclear. Between the trimmed V and J ends, which lost 0 bases and 2 bases, there was a span of 12 bases. CDR1 is SGHTS and CDR2 is YDEGEE in the germline V gene. This CDR3 region has 16 residues.

The chain is built from TRBV5-1 and TRBJ2-7, with 10 bases that match TRBD1. The V and J ends lost 4 bases and 3 bases, in that order; junction bases with no gene match: 4. CDR1 and CDR2 from the germline V gene are SGHRS and YFSETQ. The CDR3 is 14 residues long. As DNA, the CDR3 is TGCGCCAGCAGCCAGGACAGGGGGGACTACGAGCAGTACTTC. Translating it yields CASSQDRGDYEQYF.

The V and J genes are TRBV28 and TRBJ1-5, with 7 bases lining up with TRBD1. With V trimmed by 6 bases and J by 4 bases, 9 bases remained unmatched. Germline CDR1 is MDHEN and CDR2 is SYDVKM. There are 15 residues in the CDR3. The CDR3 reads CASSLGQPGNQPQHF. The CDR3 DNA sequence: TGTGCCAGCAGCTTGGGACAGCCAGGGAATCAGCCCCAGCATTTT. Full variable domain (rest looked up from reference TRBV28 and TRBJ1-5): DVKVTQSSRYLVKRTGEKVFLECVQDMDHENMFWYRQDPGLGLRLIYFSYDVKMKEKGDIPEGYSVSREKKERFSLILESASTNQTSMYLCASSLGQPGNQPQHFGDGTRLSIL.

V and J are TRBV6-5 and TRBJ2-7, with 10 bases identical to TRBD2. The J segment lost 3 bases and the V segment lost 6 bases, leaving 5 bases of the junction unmatched. Germline V lookup: CDR1 MNHEY, CDR2 SVGAGI. The length of the CDR3 is 14 residues. Written as DNA, the CDR3 is TGTGCCAGCAGAACTAGCGGGGCAAACTACGAGCAGTACTTC. The encoded protein is CASRTSGANYEQYF.

V and J are TRBV5-1 and TRBJ2-5; D gene uncertain. V was shortened by 0 bases and J by 7 bases, with 7 bases between the two germline ends. The CDR3 is made up of 12 amino acids. CDR1 is SGHRS and CDR2 is YFSETQ in the germline V gene. For the CDR3, the DNA is TGCGCCAGCAGCTTGGCCGAGTCGACCCAGTACTTC. Residues: CASSLAESTQYF. Full variable domain (outside the CDR3, taken from reference TRBV5-1 and TRBJ2-5): KAGVTQTPRYLIKTRGQQVTLSCSPISGHRSVSWYQQTPGQGLQFLFEYFSETQRNKGNFPGRFSGRQFSNSRSEMNVSTLELGDSALYLCASSLAESTQYFGPGTRLLVL.

This chain connects TRBV28 to TRBJ1-4; D gene unclear. V was trimmed by 10 bases and J by 1 base, leaving 10 bases between them. Looked up from germline, CDR1 is MDHEN and CDR2 is SYDVKM. The CDR3 extends over 13 amino acids. This chain's CDR3 is CATCRVTNEKLFF. CDR3 bases: TGTGCCACTTGCCGAGTAACTAATGAAAAACTGTTTTTT.

The chain links TRBV13 to TRBJ1-2; 7 positions match TRBD1. Germline V gene lookup returns CDR1 PRHDT and CDR2 FYEKMQ (reference sequence). The CDR3 has 14 amino acids. V trimming: 5 bases; J trimming: 8 bases; junction bases outside the gene matches: 11. CDR3 nucleotide sequence: TGTGCCAGCAGCCCCACAGGGGTATGGGGGGGCTACACCTTC. Translating it yields CASSPTGVWGGYTF.

The chain is built from TRBV6-5 and TRBJ1-2, with D possibly matching TRBD1 (5 bases). CDR1 MNHEY and CDR2 SVGAGI come from the germline V gene. V lost 5 bases to trimming and J lost 1 base, with 8 bases between them. This CDR3 contains 13 residues. CDR3 loop: CASSATDNYGYTF. DNA for the CDR3: TGTGCCAGCAGTGCGACAGATAACTATGGCTACACCTTC.

The chain recombines TRBV5-1 with TRBJ1-2, with D possibly TRBD1 on 6 matching bases. The germline gives CDR1 SGHRS, CDR2 YFSETQ. The CDR3 is 15 residues long. V lost 4 bases and J 2 bases, leaving 15 bases between the germline ends. The chain's CDR3 is CASSLGQSANYGYTF. The CDR3, as DNA: TGCGCCAGCAGCCTAGGACAGTCCGCGAACTATGGCTACACCTTC.